The 26 T cell receptor beta chains given below trace back to one sample, sequenced in a study of CD8 T cells in ankylosing spondylitis. TCRdb re-analysed the 5' RACE reads in MiXCR, keeping a single row per CDR3 protein. This sample has around 220,000 distinct CDR3 sequences, with about 10% found just once. Sequencing used blood, either unsorted or a sorted T cell fraction (not recorded which). Receptors originate from a male donor with ankylosing spondylitis or in good health (not recorded which).

This clonotype occurred many times. CDR3 in amino acids: CASTPQGSASYEQYF. In nucleotides, the CDR3 is TGTGCCAGCACCCCACAGGGAAGTGCATCCTACGAGCAGTACTTC. The rearrangement links TRBV27 to TRBJ2-7; the D gene is possibly TRBD1 (6 bases). Deletions cut 7 bases from V and 1 base from J, with 17 bases between. The germline CDR1 and CDR2 sequences are MNHEY and SMNVEV (reference sequence). This CDR3 region has 15 residues.

Ten or more counts support this clonotype. The gene calls are TRBV20-1 and TRBJ2-3; no reliable D call. Trimming removed 6 bases from V and 6 bases from J, with 10 bases in between. The germline V gene encodes CDR1 DFQATT and CDR2 SNEGSKA (reference sequence). The CDR3 is 11 residues long. CDR3 DNA: TGCAGTGCCCGAGAGTCGGATACGCAGTATTTT. It translates to CSARESDTQYF.

This clonotype was detected many times. The chain has TRBV9 and TRBJ2-1; 8 bases line up with TRBD2. Losses at the gene ends were 2 bases for V and 3 bases for J; bases not matched to a gene: 4. CDR1 and CDR2 (germline): SGDLS, YYNGEE. This CDR3 contains 15 residues. The CDR3 reads CASSVAGGVYNEQFF. CDR3 bases: TGTGCCAGCAGCGTGGCCGGGGGGGTCTACAATGAGCAGTTCTTC.

This clonotype came up many times. This chain uses TRBV20-1 with TRBJ2-7; D gene unclear. Germline lookup yields CDR1 DFQATT and CDR2 SNEGSKA (reference sequence). The CDR3 totals 13 residues. Deletions cut 7 bases from V and 1 base from J, with 14 bases between. The CDR3 reads CSGASRSSYEQYF. CDR3 nucleotides: TGCAGTGGCGCGTCCCGAAGTTCCTACGAGCAGTACTTC.

This clonotype was seen ten or more times. V usage is TRBV11-2 and J usage is TRBJ2-2, with unresolved D. Germline assignment: CDR1 SGHAT and CDR2 FQNNGV. The CDR3 totals 16 residues. The V end lost 3 bases, the J end lost 0 bases, and 11 bases lay between the germline ends. CDR3 DNA sequence: TGTGCCAGCAGCTTTAGGTCCGTCGCGAACACCGGGGAGCTGTTTTTT. Protein sequence: CASSFRSVANTGELFF.

This clonotype was seen many times. The chain joins TRBV5-1 to TRBJ1-2, with D uncertain. In germline, CDR1 is SGHRS, CDR2 YFSETQ. CDR3 length equals 15 residues. V dropped 0 bases and J dropped 6 bases, with 15 bases sitting between them. The CDR3 DNA is TGCGCCAGCAGCTTGGAATGGAGCAGTGTGGATGGCTACACCTTC. Protein: CASSLEWSSVDGYTF.

The CDR3 sequence: CSVGGGKAYEQYF. In DNA form, the CDR3 reads TGCAGTGTGGGCGGGGGTAAAGCCTACGAGCAGTACTTC. The gene calls are TRBV20-1 and TRBJ2-7, with 7 bases lining up with TRBD2. The J segment lost 2 bases and the V segment lost 7 bases, leaving 8 bases of the junction unmatched. CDR1 and CDR2 (germline): DFQATT, SNEGSKA (reference sequence). The CDR3 is 13 residues long.

This clonotype was seen repeatedly, ten times or more. This chain uses TRBV15 with TRBJ1-6; 9 bases are shared with TRBD1. The CDR3 runs 16 residues. Unmatched junction bases numbered 6, after V lost 2 bases and J lost 7 bases. From germline, CDR1 is LNHNV and CDR2 YYDKDF (reference sequence). The CDR3 coding sequence is TGTGCCACCAGCAGACTTATCGACAGGGGGAATTCACCCCTCCACTTT. Translated, it gives CATSRLIDRGNSPLHF.

This clonotype was seen many times. The J gene is TRBJ1-6, the V gene TRBV12-3 or TRBV12-4; D is undetermined. The CDR3 has 14 residues. V was clipped by 3 bases and J by 5 bases, with 8 bases between them. CDR3 protein: CASSFGSDNSPLHF. CDR3 DNA sequence: TGTGCCAGCAGTTTTGGGTCTGATAATTCACCCCTCCACTTT.

This clonotype was counted a few times. The chain employs TRBV7-2 and TRBJ2-7; 10 bases map to TRBD1. Looked up from germline, CDR1 is SGHTA and CDR2 is FQGNSA. J gave up 5 bases and V 0 bases, and 4 bases lay outside the gene matches. The CDR3 totals 15 residues. The CDR3 nucleotides are TGTGCCAGCAGCTTAGCCGGACAGGGGGAACACGAGCAGTACTTC. This codes for CASSLAGQGEHEQYF.

The chain combines TRBV7-2 with TRBJ2-1; 10 positions match TRBD1. Germline V lookup: CDR1 SGHTA, CDR2 FQGNSA. There are 15 residues in the CDR3. J was trimmed by 6 bases and V by 3 bases; bases with no gene match: 5. Here the CDR3 reads CASSLTGQGTNEQFF. CDR3 coding DNA: TGTGCCAGCAGCTTGACGGGACAGGGGACCAATGAGCAGTTCTTC.

The chain recombines TRBV6-1 with TRBJ1-1; no firm D call. CDR1 is MNHNS and CDR2 is SASEGT in the germline V gene. V lost 7 bases to trimming and J lost 1 base, with 10 bases between them. The CDR3 loop spans 13 amino acids. The CDR3 sequence: CASNKGSNTEAFF. CDR3 coding DNA: TGTGCCAGCAATAAGGGCTCGAACACTGAAGCTTTCTTT.

There are a few counts of this clonotype. The chain uses TRBV12-3 or TRBV12-4 and TRBJ2-3, with a possible D match to TRBD2 (5 bases). This CDR3 has 15 amino acids. The V end lost 3 bases, the J end lost 2 bases, and 12 bases lay between the germline ends. CDR3 in DNA: TGTGCCAGCAGTTTTAATCTAGCCTTCACAGATACGCAGTATTTT. Translation: CASSFNLAFTDTQYF.

The rearrangement links TRBV6-1 to TRBJ2-7; tentatively, D is TRBD2 (6 bases). Germline CDR1 is MNHNS and CDR2 is SASEGT. Trimming cost V 6 bases and J 5 bases, with 26 bases left between them. The CDR3 contains 17 residues. The CDR3 loop reads CASSHLRNRRGGDEQYF. CDR3 DNA: TGTGCCAGCAGCCACCTTCGCAATCGGAGGGGAGGCGACGAGCAGTACTTC.

This clonotype was detected ten times or more. The V call is TRBV12-3 or TRBV12-4, the J call TRBJ2-2, with 10 bases fitting TRBD2. The ends lost 5 bases at V and 12 bases at J; junction bases unmatched: 9. There are 14 residues in the CDR3. CDR3 protein: CASSPGLASEKLFF. The DNA for the CDR3 is TGTGCCAGCAGTCCGGGACTAGCGTCGGAGAAGCTGTTTTTT.

This clonotype was picked up many times. The chain is built from TRBV7-8 and TRBJ2-3, with TRBD1 identical over 7 bases. Germline V gives CDR1 SGHVS, CDR2 FQNEAQ. With V trimmed by 9 bases and J by 6 bases, 6 bases remained unmatched. The length of the CDR3 is 12 residues. The chain's CDR3 is CASGTALDTQYF. In DNA, the CDR3 is TGTGCCAGTGGGACAGCCCTGGATACGCAGTATTTT.

This clonotype occurred many times. The chain carries TRBV2 and TRBJ2-7, with TRBD2 identical over 8 bases. Per germline, CDR1 SNHLY and CDR2 FYNNEI. V was clipped by 3 bases and J by 9 bases; unmatched bases: 10. The CDR3 has 14 residues. DNA for the CDR3: TGTGCCAGCAGTGAGTTAACCGAAACTAGCGGGCAGTACTTC. This gives the protein CASSELTETSGQYF.

This clonotype was seen many times. V gene TRBV3-1 combines with J gene TRBJ1-6, with TRBD1 matching 7 bases. The trim removed 3 bases at V and 9 bases at J, leaving 8 bases unmatched. Germline lookup yields CDR1 LGHDT and CDR2 YNNKEL (reference sequence). This CDR3 has 15 residues. DNA of the CDR3: TGTGCCAGCAGCCACGCACAGGGGCCCGGTTCACCCCTCCACTTT. The encoded protein is CASSHAQGPGSPLHF.

This clonotype was detected only a few times. V usage is TRBV20-1 and J usage is TRBJ2-1; perhaps TRBD2 as D (5 bases). The V end lost 1 base, the J end lost 8 bases, and 9 bases lay between the germline ends. CDR1 and CDR2 (germline): DFQATT, SNEGSKA (reference sequence). The CDR3 extends over 12 amino acids. In DNA, the CDR3 is TGCAGTGCTAGAGGGGAGAACGATGAGCAGTTCTTC. It encodes CSARGENDEQFF.

The chain carries TRBV7-8 and TRBJ1-2; maybe TRBD1 (5 bases). V was trimmed by 3 bases and J by 7 bases, leaving 12 bases between them. This CDR3 is built from 13 residues. Germline lookup yields CDR1 SGHVS and CDR2 FQNEAQ. CDR3 bases: TGTGCCAGCAGCTTGGGTATTCAGGGTGGCTACACCTTC. This gives the protein CASSLGIQGGYTF. Full variable domain (rest looked up from reference TRBV7-8 and TRBJ1-2): GAGVSQSPRYKVAKRGQDVALRCDPISGHVSLFWYQQALGQGPEFLTYFQNEAQLDKSGLPSDRFFAERPEGSVSTLKIQRTQQEDSAVYLCASSLGIQGGYTFGSGTRLTVV.

The sample holds many counts of this clonotype. The chain employs TRBV5-6 and TRBJ2-5, with D perhaps TRBD2 (6 bases). CDR1 SGHDT and CDR2 YYEEEE come from the germline V gene. The length of the CDR3 is 15 residues. Trimming took off 3 bases at V and 5 bases at J, with 17 bases between the two ends. The CDR3 DNA sequence: TGTGCCAGCAGCTCGTTTGGCGGGAAGAAGGAGACCCAGTACTTC. Its translation: CASSSFGGKKETQYF.

This clonotype was detected ten times or more. The rearrangement joins TRBV24-1 to TRBJ1-1, with D possibly TRBD1 on 6 matching bases. The V gene lost 4 bases and the J gene lost 5 bases, with 19 bases spanning the gap. CDR1 and CDR2 from the germline V gene are KGHDR and SFDVKD. The CDR3 runs to 16 residues. In DNA form, the CDR3 reads TGTGCCACCAGTGAGCGCCAGACAGGACTGGATACTGAAGCTTTCTTT. Translation gives CATSERQTGLDTEAFF.

This clonotype was seen more than once but under ten times. This sequence joins TRBV7-8 and TRBJ1-2; 8 positions match TRBD1. V lost 2 bases and J lost 5; bases outside the gene matches: 16. The germline V gene encodes CDR1 SGHVS and CDR2 FQNEAQ. CDR3 size: 18 residues. The chain's CDR3 is CASSLLDRGGEGAYGYTF. CDR3 DNA sequence: TGTGCCAGCAGCTTACTCGACAGGGGAGGGGAGGGGGCATATGGCTACACCTTC.

This clonotype was counted ten times or more. The chain employs TRBV28 and TRBJ2-3; TRBD2 matches at 7 bases. Germline CDR1 and CDR2: MDHEN and SYDVKM. The CDR3 has 15 amino acids. The V segment lost 4 bases and the J segment 4 bases; nucleotides outside the gene matches: 8. The CDR3 sequence is CASSSRRTRADTQYF. The CDR3 DNA sequence: TGTGCCAGCAGTTCACGCCGGACTAGGGCAGATACGCAGTATTTT.

Points on this clonotype: At one end the junction does not follow the germline gene, possibly because of a read error. The V gene is TRBV20-1, the J gene TRBJ2-2; no clear D. Germline V gives CDR1 DFQATT, CDR2 SNEGSKA (reference sequence). The CDR3 covers 15 residues. The CDR3: CCALSLESGTGELFF. The CDR3 DNA reads as TGCTGTGCTCTCAGCCTGGAAAGTGGGACCGGGGAGCTGTTTTTT.

This clonotype was seen at least ten times. The rearrangement uses TRBV29-1 and TRBJ1-3, with TRBD1 identical over 11 bases. J was trimmed by 4 bases and V by 7 bases; bases with no gene match: 6. The CDR3 runs to 14 residues. In germline, CDR1 is SQVTM, CDR2 ANQGSEA. The CDR3 region is CSAMDRGLGNTIYF. CDR3 sequence (DNA): TGCAGCGCAATGGACAGGGGGCTCGGAAACACCATATATTTT.